This TCR beta chain stems from a study of CD8 T cells in ankylosing spondylitis. This clonotype was found a few times. Its antigen is unidentified. Quantitative 5'-RACE with molecular barcodes was used to make the TCR beta libraries. Via MiXCR, TCRdb re-called the 5' RACE reads, giving one row per CDR3 protein. The sample contains under 250,000 distinct CDR3 sequences, roughly 32% of which appear only once. The CDR3 consists of 14 residues. Trimming removed 1 base from V and 5 bases from J, with 14 bases in between. Germline V CDR1 and CDR2: DFQATT, SNEGSKA (reference sequence). General study points: The disease-linked clones had a CD8+ phenotype and low blood frequencies.

This receptor was identified in a male donor with ankylosing spondylitis or in good health (not recorded which). This chain connects TRBV20-1 to TRBJ1-2; TRBD1 might be the D (6 bases). The sequenced sample consisted of blood, either unsorted or a sorted T cell fraction (not recorded which). Here the CDR3 reads CSARGRGQLYGYTF. In DNA form, the CDR3 reads TGCAGTGCTAGAGGGCGAGGACAGCTTTATGGCTACACCTTC.